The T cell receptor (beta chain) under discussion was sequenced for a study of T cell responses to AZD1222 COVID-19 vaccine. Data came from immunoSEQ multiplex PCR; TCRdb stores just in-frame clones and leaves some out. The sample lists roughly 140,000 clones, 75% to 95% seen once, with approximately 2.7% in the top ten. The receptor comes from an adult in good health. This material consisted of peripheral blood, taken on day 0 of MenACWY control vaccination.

In nucleotides, the CDR3 is TGTGCCAGTGGACCCGGTGGCTACACCTTC. It yields the protein CASGPGGYTF. This rearrangement joins TRBV19 to TRBJ1-2; D gene uncertain. The CDR3 covers 10 residues. V was trimmed by 8 bases and J by 7 bases, leaving 8 bases between them. Per germline, CDR1 LNHDA and CDR2 SQIVND (reference sequence).